The clone carrying this TCR beta chain was counted a few times. Germline loops: CDR1 MGHDK, CDR2 SYGVNS. The junction had 5 bases not matched to a gene; V was cut back by 4 bases and J by 1 base. This CDR3 is 16 amino acids long. One entry per CDR3 protein, called by TCRdb with MiXCR from the RT-PCR reads. In the table there are about 680,000 distinct CDR3 sequences, around 14% of which are singletons. The chain combines TRBV25-1 with TRBJ2-3, with 10 bases fitting TRBD2. The clonotype comes from a female donor in good health, serving as a healthy control. The sample consisted of memory CD4+ T cells from blood. The CDR3 loop reads CASSGLAGAGTDTQYF. In nucleotides, the CDR3 is TGTGCCAGCAGTGGGCTAGCGGGAGCGGGCACAGATACGCAGTATTTT.